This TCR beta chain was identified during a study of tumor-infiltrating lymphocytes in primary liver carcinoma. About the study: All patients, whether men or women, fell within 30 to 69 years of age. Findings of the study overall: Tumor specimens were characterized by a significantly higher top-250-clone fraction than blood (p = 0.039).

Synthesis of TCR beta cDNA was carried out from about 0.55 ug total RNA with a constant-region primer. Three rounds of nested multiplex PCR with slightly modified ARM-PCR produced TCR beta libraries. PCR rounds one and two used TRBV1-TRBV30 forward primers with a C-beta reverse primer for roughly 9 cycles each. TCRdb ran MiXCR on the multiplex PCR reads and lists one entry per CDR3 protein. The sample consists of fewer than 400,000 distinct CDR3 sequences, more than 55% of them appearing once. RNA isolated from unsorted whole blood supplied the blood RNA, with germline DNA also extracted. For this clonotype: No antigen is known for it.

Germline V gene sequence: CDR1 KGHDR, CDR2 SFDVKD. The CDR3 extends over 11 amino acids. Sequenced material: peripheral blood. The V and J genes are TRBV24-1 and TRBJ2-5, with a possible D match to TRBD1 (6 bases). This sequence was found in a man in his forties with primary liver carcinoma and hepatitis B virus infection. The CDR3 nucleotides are TGTACCATTGGACAGAAAGAGACCCAGTACTTC. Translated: CTIGQKETQYF.